A selection of T cell receptor beta chains follows, all from one sample in a study of CD8+ T cells in alopecia areata. The table came from immunoSEQ multiplex PCR; TCRdb's copy has only in-frame clones and leaves some out. The data hold some 82,000 clones, with 51% observed a single time. The sample consisted of NKG2D-high CD8+ T cells sorted from blood. These receptors all come from a human donor with alopecia areata. The CDR3 runs from the conserved cysteine through the conserved F or W. The D gene is left open where the match is weak. Expanded clones get a size class; other rows say once, few or many, or leave the size out.

D	V	J	size	CDR3	DNA
.	TRBV29-1	TRBJ2-7	once	CSVTDGSAYEQYF	TGCAGCGTGACCGACGGGTCCGCCTACGAGCAGTACTTC
TRBD2	TRBV7-4	TRBJ2-1	few	CASRCTSGGPWFSSYNEQFF	TGTGCCAGCAGATGCACTAGCGGGGGGCCCTGGTTTAGCTCCTACAATGAGCAGTTCTTC
.	TRBV25-1	TRBJ2-1	.	CASSHTEKRQEQFF	TGTGCCAGCAGTCACACCGAGAAGCGCCAAGAGCAGTTCTTC
TRBD1	TRBV27	TRBJ1-2	.	CASSLGPGGYGYTF	TGTGCCAGCAGTTTAGGTCCAGGGGGTTATGGCTACACCTTC
.	TRBV27	TRBJ2-1	.	CASRPGTTNEQFF	TGTGCCAGCAGACCCGGGACGACGAATGAGCAGTTCTTC
TRBD2	TRBV4-3	TRBJ2-1	.	CASSMIPGLAGSEQFF	TGCGCCAGCAGCATGATACCGGGACTAGCGGGAAGTGAGCAGTTCTTC
TRBD2	TRBV2	TRBJ2-5	.	CASRGGTSGQETQYF	TGTGCCAGCAGGGGAGGGACTAGCGGCCAAGAGACCCAGTACTTC
TRBD2	TRBV27	TRBJ2-5	.	CASSLTSGETQYF	TGTGCCAGCAGTTTGACTAGCGGAGAGACCCAGTACTTC
.	TRBV7-8	TRBJ1-2	.	CASSPGDGSYGYTF	TGTGCCAGCAGTCCGGGGGACGGCTCCTATGGCTACACCTTC
.	TRBV28	TRBJ2-5	few	CASTWQGEETQYF	TGTGCCAGCACTTGGCAAGGGGAAGAGACCCAGTACTTC
.	TRBV6-5	TRBJ2-1	few	CASSYGDGSYNEQFF	TGTGCCAGCAGTTATGGTGACGGATCCTACAATGAGCAGTTCTTC
.	TRBV28	TRBJ2-2	.	CASSPAGELFF	TGTGCCAGCAGCCCCGCCGGGGAGCTGTTTTTT
TRBD1	TRBV29-1	TRBJ1-2	few	CSVDLWQGGKYGYTF	TGCAGCGTTGATCTATGGCAGGGGGGGAAATATGGCTACACCTTC
.	TRBV27	TRBJ2-7	.	CASSFGSPGSSYEQYF	TGTGCCAGCAGTTTTGGTTCCCCTGGGAGCTCCTACGAGCAGTACTTC
.	TRBV6-5	TRBJ2-1	few	CASSYSGQYNEQFF	TGTGCCAGCAGTTATTCCGGACAGTACAATGAGCAGTTCTTC
.	TRBV27	TRBJ2-1	.	CASTPASSYNEQFF	TGTGCCAGCACTCCGGCGAGCTCCTACAATGAGCAGTTCTTC
.	TRBV29-1	TRBJ2-2	.	CSVEGGTQSDTGELFF	TGCAGCGTTGAAGGCGGGACCCAATCAGACACCGGGGAGCTGTTTTTT
.	TRBV4-1	TRBJ2-7	few	CASSLGHEQYF	TGCGCCAGCAGCCTAGGACACGAGCAGTACTTC
.	TRBV5-6	TRBJ2-7	once	CASSFGGTSYEQYF	TGTGCCAGCAGCTTTGGGGGAACCTCCTACGAGCAGTACTTC
.	TRBV6-6	TRBJ2-4	.	CASSYLGDRMGNIQYF	TGTGCCAGCAGTTATCTGGGCGACAGGATGGGAAACATTCAGTACTTC
.	TRBV27	TRBJ2-7	.	CASSFVGTEPEQYF	TGTGCCAGCAGTTTCGTCGGGACTGAGCCCGAGCAGTACTTC
.	TRBV4-3	TRBJ2-5	once	CASSQDSGDETQYF	TGCGCCAGCAGCCAAGACTCCGGGGACGAGACCCAGTACTTC
.	TRBV29-1	TRBJ2-7	few	CSVEEGRSLEQYF	TGCAGCGTTGAAGAGGGCAGGAGTCTCGAGCAGTACTTC
TRBD2	TRBV6-5	TRBJ2-7	.	CASSFFSGRSYEQYF	TGTGCCAGCAGTTTCTTTAGCGGGCGCTCCTACGAGCAGTACTTC
.	TRBV23-1	TRBJ1-2	.	CAPCQGQGYGYTF	TGCGCCCCCTGCCAAGGGCAGGGGTATGGCTACACCTTC
.	TRBV6-6	TRBJ1-1	.	CASSYSTDMNTEAFF	TGTGCCAGCAGTTACTCGACAGACATGAACACTGAAGCTTTCTTT
.	TRBV30	TRBJ2-1	.	CAWSSPDSWNEQFF	TGTGCCTGGAGTTCCCCGGACAGTTGGAATGAGCAGTTCTTC
.	TRBV2	TRBJ2-1	few	CASRNNEQFF	TGTGCCAGCAGGAACAATGAGCAGTTCTTC
.	TRBV4-1	TRBJ2-1	.	CASSQSGFEQFF	TGCGCCAGCAGCCAATCAGGATTTGAGCAGTTCTTC
TRBD1	TRBV5-1	TRBJ1-5	few	CASSLGTGPKQPQHF	TGCGCCAGCAGCTTGGGGACAGGCCCCAAACAGCCCCAGCATTTT
TRBD1	TRBV4-1	TRBJ2-3	.	CASSHRATGHEGDTQYF	TGCGCCAGCAGCCACCGGGCGACAGGGCATGAGGGAGATACGCAGTATTTT
.	TRBV27	TRBJ2-7	.	CASSLRGYSYEQYF	TGTGCCAGCAGCTTACGGGGATACTCCTACGAGCAGTACTTC
TRBD1	TRBV7-9	TRBJ2-7	few	CASCSGTGVCEQYF	TGTGCCAGTTGCTCTGGGACAGGGGTGTGCGAGCAGTACTTC
TRBD2	TRBV7-9	TRBJ2-7	few	CASSLVAGSAEQYF	TGTGCCAGCAGCTTAGTAGCGGGATCCGCCGAGCAGTACTTC
.	TRBV7-9	TRBJ2-7	.	CASSAGTGRFPYEQYF	TGTGCCAGCAGCGCGGGGACTGGACGATTTCCCTACGAGCAGTACTTC
TRBD2	TRBV29-1	TRBJ2-5	.	CSVPPLESIAGEQTQYF	TGCAGCGTGCCCCCTCTTGAGAGTATAGCGGGAGAGCAGACCCAGTACTTC
.	TRBV6-1	TRBJ2-1	few	CASSDHGNEQFF	TGTGCCAGCAGTGACCATGGCAATGAGCAGTTCTTC
.	TRBV29-1	TRBJ2-5	.	CSAVKWETQYF	TGCAGCGCGGTAAAGTGGGAGACCCAGTACTTC
TRBD1	TRBV19	TRBJ1-4	.	CASSRDRESLFF	TGTGCCAGTAGTAGGGACAGGGAGAGTCTGTTTTTT
TRBD1	TRBV7-9	TRBJ1-5	.	CASSRGQGEGPQHF	TGTGCCAGCAGCCGAGGACAGGGCGAGGGGCCCCAGCATTTT